This T cell receptor (beta chain) was observed in a study of shared clonotypes between healthy human individuals. TCRdb's table, derived via immunoSEQ multiplex PCR, lists solely in-frame clones and lacks some. The data show 1.4 million or so clones, less than 99% seen once. Germline-derived CDR1 and CDR2 are SGHRS and YFSETQ. The CDR3 spans 16 residues. Trimming removed 7 bases from V and 1 base from J, with 15 bases in between. The split of CD4+ cells yielded CD45RA+ naive and CD45RA-negative memory subsets. Details on this clone: The target antigen is unknown.

General study results and limits: Richness estimates generally favored naive over memory subsets. Though the depth was large, rarefaction showed that sorted-subset sequencing was incomplete. The generation probabilities recorded for non-shared clonotypes fell below those of clonotypes shared by all four donors.

Sequencing used naive CD4+ T cells sorted from blood. The subset is: CD45RA+ positively selected. This chain uses TRBV5-1 with TRBJ2-6; weak D call: TRBD1 (5 bases). The sequence was obtained from a man aged 25-45 years in good health. The CDR3 reads CASVNMTASGANVLTF. The DNA for the CDR3 is TGCGCCAGCGTAAATATGACAGCTTCTGGGGCCAACGTCCTGACTTTC.